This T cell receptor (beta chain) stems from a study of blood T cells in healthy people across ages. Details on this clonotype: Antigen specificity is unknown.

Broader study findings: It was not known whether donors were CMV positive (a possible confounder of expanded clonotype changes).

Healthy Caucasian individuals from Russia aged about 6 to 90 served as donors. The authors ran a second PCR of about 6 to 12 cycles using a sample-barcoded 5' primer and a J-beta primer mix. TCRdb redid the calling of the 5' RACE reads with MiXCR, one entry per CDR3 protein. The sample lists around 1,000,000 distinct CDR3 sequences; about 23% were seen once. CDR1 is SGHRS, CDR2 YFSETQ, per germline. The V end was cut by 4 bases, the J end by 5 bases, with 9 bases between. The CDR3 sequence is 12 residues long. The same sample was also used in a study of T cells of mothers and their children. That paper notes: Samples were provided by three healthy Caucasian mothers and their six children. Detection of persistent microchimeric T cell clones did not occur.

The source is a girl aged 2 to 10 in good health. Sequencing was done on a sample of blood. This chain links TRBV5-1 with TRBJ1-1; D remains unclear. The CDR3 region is CASSLQATEAFF. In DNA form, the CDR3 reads TGCGCCAGCAGCCTGCAGGCTACTGAAGCTTTCTTT.